These T cell receptor beta chains were read from a single sample in a study of siplizumab effects on memory and regulatory T cells. TCRdb's copy holds only in-frame clones and misses some; the assay was immunoSEQ multiplex PCR. This sample carries nearly 95,000 clones, over 85% of them seen once, and the ten largest clones take 0.3%. Sequencing input: non-Treg CD4+ T cells sorted from blood. The receptor set was obtained from a human donor in good health. The CDR3 runs from the conserved cysteine through the conserved F or W. The D gene is left open where the match is weak. Only some rows state a clone size, as once, few, many or a class for expanded clones.

J gene | D gene | clone size | V gene | CDR3 protein
TRBJ2-7 | TRBD2 | NA | TRBV5-1 | CASSLGSSGRHEQYF
TRBJ1-5 | NA | NA | TRBV6-1 | CASFSGSYQPQHF
TRBJ2-5 | TRBD2 | NA | TRBV5-1 | CASSLAGTSAETQYF
TRBJ1-1 | NA | few | TRBV5-1 | CASSLQGWNTEAFF
TRBJ1-2 | NA | NA | TRBV9 | CASNLLSGGYTF
TRBJ1-2 | TRBD1 | few | TRBV18 | CASSPWTGAYGYTF
TRBJ1-2 | NA | NA | TRBV19 | CASRTANMLGGYTF
TRBJ1-2 | TRBD1 | NA | TRBV6-1 | CASLLTGGIGYTF
TRBJ2-2 | NA | NA | TRBV12-5 | CAGETLRENTGGLFF
TRBJ1-1 | TRBD1 | NA | TRBV30 | CAWRARTGMMNTEAFF
TRBJ1-4 | NA | NA | TRBV2 | CATTLGTNEKLFF
TRBJ2-1 | NA | NA | TRBV11-1 | CASSLFPGKNEQFF
TRBJ1-3 | NA | NA | TRBV4-3 | CASSQGPTASSGNTIYF
TRBJ2-5 | NA | NA | TRBV19 | CASSIGLTQTQYF
TRBJ2-2 | NA | once | TRBV7-2 | CASSPQNTGELFF
TRBJ2-7 | NA | NA | TRBV18 | CASSPGVGNTYEQYF
TRBJ1-1 | NA | NA | TRBV19 | CASSVDRRTEAFF
TRBJ1-5 | NA | NA | TRBV19 | CASSSTGAWGQPQHF
TRBJ2-4 | NA | NA | TRBV5-6 | CASSLRYLNIQYF
TRBJ2-7 | NA | NA | TRBV9 | CATPGSSYSYEQYF
TRBJ1-5 | TRBD1 | once | TRBV19 | CASSIGRDSALYSNQPQHF
TRBJ2-1 | NA | NA | TRBV2 | CASSAGPSSYNEQFF
TRBJ1-2 | NA | NA | TRBV6-1 | CASRQNYGYTF
TRBJ2-7 | NA | NA | TRBV5-4 | CASSPGQTSSYEQYF
TRBJ1-1 | NA | NA | TRBV11-3 | CASSLDTSGYPNTEAFF
TRBJ1-1 | NA | NA | TRBV2 | CASKEQENTEAFF